This T cell receptor (beta chain) was retrieved from a study of cytomegalovirus exposure and HLA in healthy donors (dated by TCRdb to 2016 to 2017). For context, the study as a whole: An earlier analysis of several hundred of the donors reported more than 250 Gb of sequence data and some 100 million unique TCR beta sequences from approximately 180 million T cells. An early release covering roughly 600 HLA-typed donors comprised roughly 300 gigabases of sequencing data and 85 million to 100 million unique TCR sequences. Of the approximately 400 genotyped donors, approximately 80% fell in the genetic ancestry cluster associated with self-reported Caucasian donors. The aim of the study was to test whether cataloging public T cell receptors could identify signatures of past pathogen exposure. The study profiled the T cell repertoires of 500 to 800 subjects by immunosequencing and related them to cytomegalovirus serostatus. Besides the first cohort of 666 subjects, a separate validation cohort made up of 120 different subjects was used. To predict cytomegalovirus infection status, the study combined high-throughput TCR immunosequencing, statistical association of individual TCRs with disease status, and machine learning. To study patterns of TCR occurrence, a later analysis re-analyzed previously published TCR beta repertoires from 600 to 750 donors and added high-resolution HLA genotyping. Rather than using new phenotypic data, the later analysis identified candidate immune exposures from TCR beta sequences and from how often those sequences occurred across donors. An earlier analysis of some 600 of the donors applied high-throughput TCR beta sequencing to assess whether each TCR beta V gene segment acted as functional or pseudogenic. Donor age, sex, ethnicity and CMV serostatus were collected together with the repertoire data. In a later genetic analysis, genome-wide SNP genotypes for about 60% of the 666 donors were used, and that subset was treated as a discovery cohort. Every discovery cohort repertoire had been produced on one sequencing platform. HLA typing included class I and class II loci at four-digit resolution. The number of typed donors differed by locus: 629-630 for A, B, C, DRB1 and DQB1; 500 to 550 for DQA1; around 580 for DPA1; and some 430 for DPB1. A handful of DR-DQ haplotypes were handled as single units for association and clustering because linkage in the cohort was strong. Across some 400 genotyped donors of the cohort, an average of approximately 200,000 unique TCR beta nucleotide sequences per donor were sequenced, and 15% to 20% of those sequences were non-productive. General findings and caveats noted by the study authors: In vitro tests confirmed that a few of the cytomegalovirus-associated TCR beta chains recognize cytomegalovirus antigens. Because counts were too low, some 17 rarely observed V segments, including chromosome 9 orphons, were excluded from the earlier analysis of about 500 of the donors. Presence/absence analyses assumed roughly uniform sequencing depth across donors, an assumption that may not hold. The study gave a list of about 150 TCR beta chains associated with cytomegalovirus. A later analysis found that most CMV-associated TCR beta chains appeared HLA-restricted, with HLA associations seemingly driven largely by CMV exposure. A later genetic analysis reported fewer N-insertions in productive TCRs among donors in an Asian-associated ancestry cluster than the 666-donor mean. A cluster of highly shared sequence variants was judged likely to be a technical artifact of the sequencing pipeline. According to a later analysis, parvovirus B19, influenza, CMV and Epstein-Barr virus appeared linked to several top co-occurrence clusters. Most TCR sequences were observed very rarely across donors, whereas some public TCRs were present in many individuals. When HLA alleles, especially DR and DQ, strongly co-occurred, TCR associations were difficult to assign to individual alleles. In both the original and validation cohorts, the classifier was reported to diagnose cytomegalovirus status with high specificity and sensitivity. Broadly in line with IMGT annotations, most TCR beta V segments showed up in productive rearrangements about 87% or about 30% of the time in an earlier analysis of 450 to 600 of the donors. Linkage disequilibrium might explain the correlated functional status among segregating V segments, but an unknown experimental factor could not be ruled out. A later genetic analysis associated a missense DCLRE1C variant with V-gene and J-gene trimming of TCR beta chains, and an independent cohort replicated the association. Because HLA typing was unavailable for some donors at each locus, only the typed subset was used in association tests. This cohort had only TCR beta chains sequenced, and the lack of alpha or paired-chain data limited which features could be detected. Specific HLA alleles were associated with 15,000 to 20,000 TCR beta sequences at a false discovery rate of 0.05 in a later analysis. Because the 87-base-pair reads could not distinguish some IMGT-functional V segments, including TRBV6-2 and TRBV6-3, those segments were excluded. The authors suggested that the approach could potentially be extended to other disease states and immunological phenotypes. A later analysis found that HLA-associated TCR beta chains were more clonally expanded and had lower generation probabilities than equally common non-associated chains. In a later analysis, TCR association rates were found to vary across HLA loci, with the most associated TCRs seen for DRB1 alleles and the fewest for HLA-C alleles. The only immune exposure information available for the cohort was CMV serostatus. A further reported finding was that TCR beta sequences accurately predicted the HLA-A and HLA-B alleles for most subjects in the first cohort.

For this clone: Its antigen remains unidentified. Base quality data are lacking; no much larger clone is found one base away.

V loses 6 bases of germline sequence and J loses 0 bases, and the interval between the two ends is 9 bases. The CDR3 covers 14 residues, taking in both the cysteine and the phenylalanine. CDR3 DNA only is kept here, 42 bases in frame from base 1. Taken from the germline V gene, the CDR1 and CDR2 loops are MNHNS and SASEGT. The protocol used for the library was the immunoSEQ multiplex PCR assay. A mixture of 60 forward primers for TCR Vbeta segments and 13 reverse primers for TCR Jbeta segments was used in the multiplex PCR. The CDR3 region of rearranged TCR beta genes was amplified from genomic DNA by a multiplex PCR assay. Amplified TCR beta libraries were sequenced as 87-base-pair reads on the Illumina HiSeq System. Concerning the study's data processing: In a later analysis, some 80 million unique TCR beta chains were counted across the approximately 620 repertoires, and around 11 million of these chains were shared by at least two donors. A nearest-neighbor algorithm error-corrected the raw reads and collapsed the reads into unique sequences, merging closely related sequences to remove PCR and sequencing errors. V, D and J gene segments were assigned by aligning CDR3 sequences to IMGT reference sequences. For a sequence to be retained, at least a six-nucleotide match to both a V gene segment and a J gene segment was required. A rearrangement counted as productive if the CDR3 had no stop codons and remained in frame with V and J, and every other rearrangement counted as non-productive. CDR3 was defined according to IMGT convention as the region running from the second conserved V-encoded cysteine to the conserved J-encoded phenylalanine. Sequences without an unambiguous match to a single V gene segment were excluded from the earlier analysis of approximately 600 of the donors. In an earlier analysis of some 590 of the donors, V segments were called functional above 56.7% productive rearrangements and were called segregating when the between-donor standard deviation exceeded 5%. A statistical classification framework was developed to diagnose cytomegalovirus status using the catalog of TCR beta chain sequences. V and J gene assignment, in a later analysis, came from comparing TCR nucleotide sequences with IMGT/GENE-DB human TR gene sequences. A later analysis assigned CDR3 sequences and most-parsimonious VDJ recombination scenarios with the TCRdist pipeline. In a later analysis, each TCR beta chain was defined by its CDR3 amino acid sequence together with its V-gene family, and reads without a unique V-gene family were excluded. As a way to deal with suspected cross-contamination and a sequencing artifact, a later analysis dropped 450 to 600 nucleotide sequences that were highly shared and had low generation probability. A later analysis calculated a clonal expansion index for each public chain from normalized within-repertoire ranks of inferred template counts. Generation probabilities in a later analysis came from a VDJ recombination model fitted to out-of-frame rearrangements, and those results were checked against IGoR. A later analysis scored TCR-TCR, TCR-HLA and TCR-CMV co-occurrence with hypergeometric tests, applying a repertoire-size bias correction to TCR pairs. A later analysis estimated false discovery rates by permuting HLA or CMV assignments 20 times. In a later analysis, co-occurring TCRs were grouped with DBSCAN, and TCRdist sequence similarity was added when clustering was performed within HLA-allele-positive subsets. Co-occurrence clustering excluded repertoires with fewer than 30,000 or more than 120,000 public chains, plus five with anomalous nucleotide sharing. The table comes from immuneACCESS by way of TCRdb, which keeps in-frame sequences with V and J called. Part of the clones is missing from these tables; in studies checked, under half for an unresolved V gene and the rest for unknown reasons. D and trimming come from the DNA, and the V and J calls and clone size come from that table. This sample holds around 150,000 clones; less than 85% were observed only once. The top ten constitute approximately 6% of the sample.

In total, roughly 710 healthy bone marrow donors made up the cohort. Cohort members were all nominally healthy when sampled, although unrecorded immune exposures were likely present. The donor tested CMV seropositive and was one of the 289 seropositive cohort members. Every donor gave a peripheral blood sample, and the peripheral blood mononuclear cells from that sample were used for TCR beta sequencing. The Qiagen DNeasy Blood Extraction Kit was used to extract genomic DNA from the blood cell samples. The chain was built from TRBV6-1 and TRBJ1-3, with the D gene uncertain. Sequenced: PBMCs. The TCR comes from a man aged 50-60 years in good health and CMV-seropositive. The CDR3 loop reads CASRVWASGNTIYF. The bases are TGTGCCAGCAGGGTGTGGGCCTCTGGAAACACCATATATTTT.